These 27 T cell receptor beta chains were sequenced from one sample in a study of beta chain features in type 1 diabetes. The sequenced template was cDNA made from the entire isolated RNA. Profiling relied on immunoSEQ multiplex PCR, and the TCRdb table lists in-frame clones only, not all of them. In the table there are about 40,000 clones, over 45% of which are singletons. Sequencing was performed on central memory CD4+ T cells from blood. All receptors come from a young woman in good health.

In its sample, this clone was seen a few times. The chain couples TRBV5-1 to TRBJ1-1; no definite D call. Per germline, CDR1 SGHRS and CDR2 YFSETQ. V dropped 2 bases and J dropped 3 bases, with 8 bases sitting between them. The CDR3 spans 13 residues. The CDR3 DNA sequence: TGCGCCAGCAGCTTCCTTCCCGACACTGAAGCTTTCTTT. As protein: CASSFLPDTEAFF.

The rearrangement links TRBV30 to TRBJ2-5; TRBD2 aligns across 8 bases. The CDR3 is 13 amino acids. Trimming at V came to 0 bases and at J to 9 bases, leaving 6 bases not matched to a gene. Germline CDR1 and CDR2: GTSNPN and SVGIG (reference sequence). CDR3 sequence (DNA): TGTGCCTGGAGTGTGGGACTAGTCGAGGCCCAGTACTTC. As protein: CAWSVGLVEAQYF.

This clone was observed a few times. The rearrangement joins TRBV18 to TRBJ2-1, with D possibly matching TRBD1 (7 bases). Trimming left V 4 bases short and J 4 bases short, with 14 bases between. The CDR3 runs 15 residues. CDR1 is KGHSH and CDR2 is LQKENI in the germline V gene. The CDR3 nucleotides read TGTGCCAGCTCACGGGAGGAGGGGGCATACAATGAGCAGTTCTTC. Translated, it gives CASSREEGAYNEQFF.

This chain joins TRBV27 and TRBJ2-1; 9 bases line up with TRBD1. The junction had 15 bases not matched to a gene; V was cut back by 3 bases and J by 6 bases. The CDR3 consists of 18 residues. Germline lookup yields CDR1 MNHEY and CDR2 SMNVEV (reference sequence). The CDR3 DNA reads TGTGCCAGCAGTTTGTTAACCGATCCCGGGACAGGGCGCAATGAGCAGTTCTTC. Amino acids: CASSLLTDPGTGRNEQFF.

The chain has TRBV29-1 and TRBJ2-1; possibly TRBD2 for D (6 bases). V was pared by 6 bases and J by 6 bases, with 18 bases between. CDR1 SQVTM and CDR2 ANQGSEA come from the germline V gene. This CDR3 region has 14 residues. The CDR3 nucleotides read TGCAGCGTGGGCTGGGGCGGGACCCCCAATGAGCAGTTCTTC. Protein product: CSVGWGGTPNEQFF.

The V gene is TRBV30, the J gene TRBJ2-1; no firm D call. Germline V CDR1 and CDR2: GTSNPN, SVGIG (reference sequence). With 4 bases removed from V and 6 bases from J, the gap between germline ends came to 13 bases. This CDR3 contains 13 residues. CDR3 region: CAWKTARTNEQFF. The DNA for the CDR3 is TGTGCCTGGAAAACGGCTAGAACCAATGAGCAGTTCTTC.

This clone has just a few counts. This chain joins TRBV28 and TRBJ1-2; 9 nucleotides line up with TRBD1. Germline lookup yields CDR1 MDHEN and CDR2 SYDVKM. V shed 6 bases and J 4 bases; nucleotides not matched to a gene: 6. The CDR3 contains 14 residues. The chain's CDR3 is CASSRDRVIYGYTF. CDR3 DNA sequence: TGTGCCAGCAGCAGGGACAGGGTTATCTATGGCTACACCTTC.

The J gene is TRBJ2-3, the V gene TRBV9, with TRBD2 matching over 8 bases. The ends lost 0 bases at V and 0 bases at J; junction bases unmatched: 6. Germline CDR1 SGDLS, CDR2 YYNGEE. The CDR3 totals 17 residues. For the CDR3, the DNA is TGTGCCAGCAGCGTAGCTACCAGCGGGGGAAGCACAGATACGCAGTATTTT. It encodes CASSVATSGGSTDTQYF.

V gene TRBV9 combines with J gene TRBJ2-5; 7 positions match TRBD2. V lost 1 base to trimming and J lost 4 bases; unmatched junction nucleotides: 7. The CDR3 contains 15 residues. Germline V lookup: CDR1 SGDLS, CDR2 YYNGEE. As DNA, the CDR3 is TGTGCCAGCAGCGTAAACCGCGGGAGCGGAGAGACCCAGTACTTC. Encoded protein: CASSVNRGSGETQYF.

The CDR3 is CSVAQPQSVKTQYF. The DNA of the CDR3 is TGCAGCGTTGCGCAACCCCAAAGCGTCAAGACCCAGTACTTC. The chain joins TRBV29-1 to TRBJ2-5, with no clear D. Trimming removed 4 bases at V and 6 bases at J, with 18 bases between. The CDR3 loop spans 14 amino acids. Germline V lookup: CDR1 SQVTM, CDR2 ANQGSEA.

The chain joins TRBV18 to TRBJ2-5, with unresolved D. Trimming removed 4 bases from V and 0 bases from J, with 9 bases in between. The germline CDR1 and CDR2 sequences are KGHSH and LQKENI. The CDR3 has 14 residues. Here the CDR3 reads CASSQQHYQETQYF. The CDR3 DNA reads TGTGCCAGCTCACAACAGCACTACCAAGAGACCCAGTACTTC.

This clone was seen more than once but under ten times. The chain uses TRBV19 and TRBJ2-1; TRBD2 matches 12 bases. Unmatched junction bases numbered 9, after V lost 5 bases and J lost 7 bases. CDR1 is LNHDA and CDR2 is SQIVND in the germline V gene (reference sequence). There are 16 residues in the CDR3. The CDR3, as DNA: TGTGCCAGTAGTGGACCTAGCGGGAGGGCAACGAATGAGCAGTTCTTC. Residues: CASSGPSGRATNEQFF.

The chain carries TRBV2 and TRBJ2-5; maybe TRBD2 (6 bases). The tail of the sequence fits TRBJ2-7 better, so the J call may be wrong. From germline, CDR1 is SNHLY and CDR2 FYNNEI. CDR3 length: 12 residues. The CDR3 bases are TGTGCCAGCAGTGAGGGAGGCTACGAGCAGTACTTC. It encodes CASSEGGYEQYF.

This clone was seen more than once but under ten times. The V call is TRBV19, the J call TRBJ1-5, with unresolved D. Trimming pared 9 bases from V and 9 bases from J, leaving 18 bases between. Per the germline V gene, CDR1 is LNHDA and CDR2 is SQIVND (reference sequence). This CDR3 has 13 residues. The CDR3 loop reads CASDTFGKGPQHF. In DNA form, the CDR3 reads TGTGCCAGCGACACATTCGGGAAAGGGCCCCAGCATTTT.

Only a few counts were recorded for this clone. V gene TRBV7-2 combines with J gene TRBJ1-1; the D is unclear. The CDR3 spans 15 residues. V lost 0 bases to trimming and J lost 4 bases, with 12 bases between them. Germline values: CDR1 SGHTA, CDR2 FQGNSA. The CDR3 loop reads CASSLAKSTTTEAFF. The CDR3 coding sequence is TGTGCCAGCAGCTTAGCGAAGAGTACTACCACTGAAGCTTTCTTT.

The chain uses TRBV5-1 and TRBJ2-3; perhaps TRBD2 as D (5 bases). V lost 2 bases and J 3 bases, leaving 7 bases between the germline ends. Per the germline V gene, CDR1 is SGHRS and CDR2 is YFSETQ. The length of the CDR3 is 13 residues. The CDR3 sequence: CASSLEGTDTQYF. The CDR3 DNA reads as TGCGCCAGCAGCTTAGAGGGAACAGATACGCAGTATTTT.

CDR3 loop: CASSRQGGNYGYTF. The DNA of the CDR3 is TGTGCCAGCAGCAGACAGGGTGGGAACTATGGCTACACCTTC. The chain uses TRBV5-4 and TRBJ1-2; the match to TRBD1 covers 7 bases. The CDR3 is made up of 14 amino acids. Germline lookup yields CDR1 SGHNT and CDR2 YYREEE (reference sequence). The ends lost 4 bases at V and 2 bases at J; junction bases unmatched: 5.

This clone was detected a few times. The chain employs TRBV5-4 and TRBJ2-1; possibly TRBD1 for D (5 bases). This CDR3 is 16 amino acids long. V was clipped by 2 bases and J by 0 bases, with 12 bases between them. The germline V gene has CDR1 SGHNT and CDR2 YYREEE (reference sequence). This chain's CDR3 is CASSLGAVSSYNEQFF. CDR3 bases: TGTGCCAGCAGCTTAGGGGCCGTCAGCTCCTACAATGAGCAGTTCTTC.

CDR3 sequence (DNA): TGTGCCAGCAGCTTAGCGCCGGGACAGAACACTGAAGCTTTCTTT. Its protein is CASSLAPGQNTEAFF. The chain carries TRBV7-8 and TRBJ1-1, with D possibly TRBD1 on 6 matching bases. In germline, CDR1 is SGHVS, CDR2 FQNEAQ. The CDR3 covers 15 residues. The germline V and J ends were trimmed by 0 bases and 1 base, with 9 bases remaining between them.

This clone occurred a few times. Distinct nucleotide sequences in the sample also encode this CDR3. This chain links TRBV5-1 with TRBJ2-2; 10 nucleotides line up with TRBD1. CDR1 SGHRS and CDR2 YFSETQ come from the germline V gene. The CDR3 is made up of 14 amino acids. With V trimmed by 4 bases and J by 5 bases, 2 bases remained unmatched. The chain's CDR3 is CASSPGQGTGELFF. The DNA for the CDR3 is TGCGCCAGCAGCCCGGGACAGGGGACCGGGGAGCTGTTTTTT.

The genes are TRBV7-9 and TRBJ1-3; weak D call: TRBD1 (6 bases). V was trimmed by 6 bases and J by 0 bases, leaving 15 bases between them. CDR1 and CDR2 (germline): SEHNR, FQNEAQ (reference sequence). The CDR3 is 16 residues long. CDR3 sequence: CASSTGTKNSGNTIYF. The DNA for the CDR3 is TGTGCCAGCAGTACCGGGACAAAGAACTCTGGAAACACCATATATTTT.

The chain links TRBV10-3 to TRBJ2-2, with a tentative D call TRBD1 (5 bases). The V end was cut by 11 bases, the J end by 1 base, with 14 bases between. The CDR3 consists of 14 residues. Germline CDR1 is ENHRY and CDR2 is SYGVKD. The CDR3 DNA is TGTGCCGGTAGGGGCCAGGGGAACACCGGGGAGCTGTTTTTT. Protein: CAGRGQGNTGELFF.

This clone has more than one count but fewer than ten. The chain joins TRBV5-4 to TRBJ2-1; D might be TRBD2 (5 bases). The ends were cut back, 7 bases at V and 6 bases at J, with 14 bases in the middle. The CDR3 sequence is 13 residues long. Germline V lookup: CDR1 SGHNT, CDR2 YYREEE (reference sequence). CDR3 in amino acids: CASGRAATNEQFF. For the CDR3, the DNA is TGTGCCAGCGGGCGGGCGGCGACCAATGAGCAGTTCTTC.

The CDR3 reads CASSEAPGQGGTQYF. The CDR3 coding sequence is TGTGCCAGCAGTGAAGCCCCTGGACAGGGGGGGACCCAGTACTTC. The chain recombines TRBV6-1 with TRBJ2-5, with 10 bases matching TRBD1. The CDR3 runs 15 residues. V gave up 0 bases and J gave up 7 bases; unmatched junction bases: 5. Germline values: CDR1 MNHNS, CDR2 SASEGT.

J is TRBJ2-3 and V is TRBV7-9; D perhaps matches TRBD1 (6 bases). The CDR3 has 14 amino acids. Germline CDR1 SEHNR, CDR2 FQNEAQ (reference sequence). Deletions cut 1 base from V and 4 bases from J, with 9 bases between. The CDR3 sequence: CASSLVSGADTQYF. Written as DNA, the CDR3 is TGTGCCAGCAGCTTAGTTTCAGGGGCAGATACGCAGTATTTT.

The CDR3 region has the DNA TGCGCCAGCAGCCCCGCGGGCCAGGCGGTATCCTACAATGAGCAGTTCTTC. This gives the protein CASSPAGQAVSYNEQFF. J is TRBJ2-1 and V is TRBV4-1; the D gene is possibly TRBD2 (5 bases). This CDR3 comprises 17 residues. The V and J ends lost 4 bases and 1 base respectively, with 17 bases between them. In germline, CDR1 is MGHRA, CDR2 YSYEKL.

The chain recombines TRBV5-5 with TRBJ2-5; the match to TRBD2 covers 8 bases. The germline CDR1 and CDR2 sequences are SGHKS and YYEKEE (reference sequence). The CDR3 totals 16 residues. After removal of 0 bases from V and 2 bases from J, the junction contained 6 bases not matched to a gene. CDR3 sequence reads: CASSLGRTGGQETQYF. In DNA, the CDR3 is TGTGCCAGCAGCTTGGGGCGGACGGGAGGGCAAGAGACCCAGTACTTC.